Listed below are T cell receptor beta chains from one sample, sequenced in a study of blood T cell repertoires in COVID-19. The method was immunoSEQ multiplex PCR; TCRdb's version includes in-frame clones alone and lacks a portion of them. Seen here are around 110,000 clones, approximately 84% observed once, and the top ten hold less than 8%. Sequenced sample: peripheral blood. The receptors derive from a man in his 70s with active or convalescent COVID-19. Both conserved end residues are part of each CDR3. A D gene is named only where the DNA matches it firmly. Clone sizes are given selectively: once, few, many, or a class where the clone is expanded.

clone size: few; D gene: TRBD2; V gene: TRBV5-4; J gene: TRBJ2-5; CDR3 protein: CASSPGLAGGPEETQYF; CDR3 DNA: TGTGCCAGCAGCCCTGGACTAGCGGGAGGGCCGGAAGAGACCCAGTACTTC
clone size: NA; D gene: TRBD2; V gene: TRBV30; J gene: TRBJ2-3; CDR3 protein: CAWSESGTSGVDTQYF; CDR3 DNA: TGTGCCTGGAGCGAGTCCGGGACTAGCGGGGTAGATACGCAGTATTTT
clone size: NA; D gene: TRBD2; V gene: TRBV7-9; J gene: TRBJ2-3; CDR3 protein: CASSLGLAGGAADTQYF; CDR3 DNA: TGTGCCAGCAGCTTAGGGTTAGCGGGAGGAGCCGCAGATACGCAGTATTTT
clone size: NA; D gene: TRBD2; V gene: TRBV3-1/TRBV3-2; J gene: TRBJ2-1; CDR3 protein: CASSQGTSGGAGEQFF; CDR3 DNA: TGTGCCAGCAGCCAAGGGACTAGCGGGGGGGCCGGTGAGCAGTTCTTC
clone size: NA; D gene: NA; V gene: TRBV18; J gene: TRBJ1-2; CDR3 protein: CASSPAQEGGYTF; CDR3 DNA: TGTGCCAGCTCACCAGCCCAGGAGGGTGGCTACACCTTC
clone size: NA; D gene: NA; V gene: TRBV21-1; J gene: TRBJ2-1; CDR3 protein: CARAVRVGIEQFF; CDR3 DNA: TGTGCCAGGGCCGTCAGGGTTGGAATTGAGCAGTTCTTC
clone size: NA; D gene: TRBD1; V gene: TRBV2; J gene: TRBJ1-5; CDR3 protein: CASSWDRNQPQHF; CDR3 DNA: TGTGCCAGCAGTTGGGACAGAAATCAGCCCCAGCATTTT
clone size: NA; D gene: NA; V gene: TRBV5-4; J gene: TRBJ2-7; CDR3 protein: CAFRSARGQYF; CDR3 DNA: TGTGCCTTTAGGAGCGCCCGGGGGCAGTACTTC
clone size: NA; D gene: TRBD2; V gene: TRBV10-3; J gene: TRBJ2-5; CDR3 protein: CASSLAGVETQYF; CDR3 DNA: TGTGCCTCCTCCTTGGCGGGGGTGGAGACCCAGTACTTC
clone size: NA; D gene: TRBD2; V gene: TRBV10-2; J gene: TRBJ2-1; CDR3 protein: CASSVAGGPHNEQFF; CDR3 DNA: TGCGCCAGCAGTGTAGCGGGAGGGCCACACAATGAGCAGTTCTTC
clone size: few; D gene: NA; V gene: TRBV11-2; J gene: TRBJ1-2; CDR3 protein: CASSLEHNAGYGYTF; CDR3 DNA: TGTGCCAGCAGCTTAGAACACAACGCAGGCTATGGCTACACCTTC
clone size: NA; D gene: TRBD1; V gene: TRBV2; J gene: TRBJ1-6; CDR3 protein: CASSGGRNSPLHF; CDR3 DNA: TGTGCCAGCTCAGGGGGAAGGAATTCACCCCTCCACTTT
clone size: NA; D gene: TRBD1; V gene: TRBV6-5; J gene: TRBJ2-7; CDR3 protein: CASSWDRANEQYF; CDR3 DNA: TGTGCCAGCAGCTGGGACAGGGCAAACGAGCAGTACTTC
clone size: NA; D gene: NA; V gene: TRBV5-1; J gene: TRBJ1-1; CDR3 protein: CASSSLGGQGTEAFF; CDR3 DNA: TGCGCCAGCAGCTCTCTCGGGGGGCAGGGCACTGAAGCTTTCTTT
clone size: NA; D gene: TRBD1; V gene: TRBV7-2; J gene: TRBJ2-5; CDR3 protein: CASSFSVAGGKETQYF; CDR3 DNA: TGTGCCAGCAGCTTCTCTGTGGCAGGGGGTAAGGAGACCCAGTACTTC
clone size: NA; D gene: NA; V gene: TRBV5-1; J gene: TRBJ2-2; CDR3 protein: CASRSSANTGELFF; CDR3 DNA: TGCGCCAGCAGGTCTAGCGCGAACACCGGGGAGCTGTTTTTT
clone size: NA; D gene: NA; V gene: TRBV19; J gene: TRBJ1-4; CDR3 protein: CASSMQGKGEKLFF; CDR3 DNA: TGTGCCAGTAGTATGCAGGGTAAAGGTGAAAAACTGTTTTTT
clone size: NA; D gene: TRBD1; V gene: TRBV27; J gene: TRBJ1-1; CDR3 protein: CASSLGQGNTEAFF; CDR3 DNA: TGTGCCAGCAGTTTAGGACAGGGGAACACTGAAGCTTTCTTT
clone size: once; D gene: NA; V gene: TRBV12-5; J gene: TRBJ2-2; CDR3 protein: CASGLRRVHTGELFF; CDR3 DNA: TGTGCTAGTGGTTTAAGGCGGGTCCATACCGGGGAGCTGTTTTTT